The T cell receptor beta chain under discussion was sequenced for a study of graft-versus-host responses after intestinal transplantation. Across the study: Induction with anti-thymocyte globulin, then tacrolimus and steroids for three to four years, was given to all recipients. Findings of the study overall: Peak levels of circulating GvH clones tracked with early post-transplant HvG declines.

Researchers processed graft tissue to release intraepithelial and lamina propria lymphocytes. V was pared by 4 bases and J by 2 bases, with 13 bases between. Germline assignment: CDR1 SGDLS and CDR2 YYNGEE. The CDR3 is 14 residues long. The count of this clone is one. The antigen is undetermined. Profiling relied on immunoSEQ multiplex PCR, and the TCRdb table lists in-frame clones only, not all of them. The sample lists under 20,000 clones; about 74% were seen once. The specimen was ileum tissue, collected 14 days after transplant. This receptor was identified in a human patient who received an intestinal transplant, so some T cells may come from the graft donor. V is TRBV9 and J is TRBJ2-7; the D call may be TRBD1 or TRBD2 (5 bases each). In DNA, the CDR3 is TGTGCCAGCAGCCCCCGGGACGGCACCTACGAGCAGTACTTC. Its protein is CASSPRDGTYEQYF.